These T cell receptor beta chains were read from a single sample in a study of blood T cell repertoires in COVID-19. TCRdb's table, derived via immunoSEQ multiplex PCR, lists solely in-frame clones and lacks some. The sample has about 28,000 clones, 85% to 95% seen once. Sequences were obtained from peripheral blood. The receptors here all came from a woman aged 65 to 85 with COVID-19, enrolled during active disease. Each CDR3 is given with its conserved first and last residue. The D gene is left open where the match is weak. Clone size is not always given. Where it is, it says once, few, many or a class for expanded clones.

V gene	clone size	J gene	D gene	CDR3 protein	CDR3 DNA
TRBV6-5	NA	TRBJ1-1	NA	CASIQGAVYPEAFF	TGTGCCAGCATACAGGGAGCGGTTTACCCTGAAGCTTTCTTT
TRBV7-9	NA	TRBJ2-1	TRBD2	CASSLGGLAGGPNNEQFF	TGTGCCAGCAGCTTAGGAGGACTAGCGGGAGGGCCAAACAATGAGCAGTTCTTC
TRBV12-3/TRBV12-4	NA	TRBJ1-1	TRBD1	CASRRTGEAFF	TGTGCCAGCAGACGGACAGGTGAAGCTTTCTTT
TRBV29-1	NA	TRBJ2-7	TRBD1	CSVSGTAADEQYF	TGCAGCGTCTCCGGGACAGCTGCGGACGAGCAGTACTTC
TRBV7-3	NA	TRBJ2-3	NA	CASSYGTSADTQYF	TGTGCCAGCAGCTACGGGACTTCCGCAGATACGCAGTATTTT
TRBV29-1	NA	TRBJ1-2	TRBD1	CSVEGQGVVGGYTF	TGCAGCGTTGAAGGACAGGGGGTAGTTGGCGGCTACACCTTC
TRBV28	NA	TRBJ1-2	TRBD1	CASSSGTGSSLHGYTF	TGTGCCAGCAGTTCCGGGACAGGGAGTTCGTTGCATGGCTACACCTTC
TRBV15	NA	TRBJ1-1	NA	CATSRGAVNTEAFF	TGTGCCACCAGCAGAGGGGCAGTTAACACTGAAGCTTTCTTT
TRBV28	NA	TRBJ2-7	NA	CASSVTGSSYEQYF	TGTGCCAGCAGTGTAACCGGGTCTTCCTACGAGCAGTACTTC
TRBV28	NA	TRBJ2-1	NA	CASRTRGGSSYNEQFF	TGTGCCAGCAGGACAAGGGGGGGCAGCTCCTACAATGAGCAGTTCTTC
TRBV2	NA	TRBJ2-3	TRBD1	CASQRDRRTDTQYF	TGTGCCAGTCAAAGGGACAGACGCACAGATACGCAGTATTTT
TRBV19	NA	TRBJ2-1	TRBD2	CASSPGGASGTSYEQFF	TGTGCCAGTAGTCCCGGGGGGGCTTCCGGGACTAGCTACGAGCAGTTCTTC
TRBV4-1	NA	TRBJ2-1	NA	CASSQGAPVDEQFF	TGCGCCAGCAGCCAAGGGGCCCCAGTCGATGAGCAGTTCTTC
TRBV4-1	NA	TRBJ2-3	NA	CASSQDGEDPSTDTQYF	TGCGCCAGCAGCCAAGATGGGGAGGATCCTAGCACAGATACGCAGTATTTT
TRBV5-1	NA	TRBJ2-3	TRBD2	CASKGTRGIDTQYF	TGCGCCAGCAAAGGGACTAGGGGGATAGATACGCAGTATTTT
TRBV2	NA	TRBJ2-7	TRBD1	CASSVGQGQNYEQYF	TGTGCCAGCAGTGTAGGACAGGGCCAAAACTACGAGCAGTACTTC
TRBV6-5	NA	TRBJ1-1	NA	CASRLLPQVNTEAFF	TGTGCCAGCAGACTCCTTCCCCAGGTGAACACTGAAGCTTTCTTT
TRBV28	NA	TRBJ1-1	NA	CASSLDTLNTEAFF	TGTGCCAGCAGTTTGGACACTTTGAACACTGAAGCTTTCTTT
TRBV30	NA	TRBJ2-1	TRBD2	CAWSVKGLYNEQFF	TGTGCCTGGAGTGTGAAGGGACTATACAATGAGCAGTTCTTC
TRBV19	once	TRBJ2-1	TRBD2	CASSITGGNNEQFF	TGTGCCAGTAGTATCACGGGGGGGAACAATGAGCAGTTCTTC
TRBV2	NA	TRBJ2-7	NA	CASYHAGQSYEQYF	TGTGCCAGCTATCATGCGGGACAGTCCTACGAGCAGTACTTC
TRBV19	NA	TRBJ2-4	NA	CASSLDSGLGGNIQYF	TGTGCCAGTAGTTTGGATAGCGGTCTGGGGGGAAACATTCAGTACTTC
TRBV7-2	NA	TRBJ2-7	TRBD1	CASSFGQVVYEQYF	TGTGCCAGCAGCTTTGGACAGGTGGTATACGAGCAGTACTTC
TRBV28	NA	TRBJ2-7	NA	CASTLGGKVEQYF	TGTGCCAGCACCCTTGGGGGGAAAGTCGAGCAGTACTTC
TRBV7-8	NA	TRBJ2-1	TRBD1	CASSFQGVSYNEQFF	TGTGCCAGCAGCTTCCAGGGGGTCTCCTACAATGAGCAGTTCTTC
TRBV18	NA	TRBJ1-1	NA	CASSPLLDTEAFF	TGTGCCAGCTCACCGCTACTGGACACTGAAGCTTTCTTT
TRBV28	once	TRBJ2-5	NA	CASSLTTPATQETQYF	TGTGCCAGCAGTTTAACCACACCCGCCACCCAAGAGACCCAGTACTTC
TRBV6-1	NA	TRBJ2-1	NA	CASSEGQVLPEQFF	TGTGCCAGCAGTGAAGGACAGGTCCTCCCAGAGCAGTTCTTC
TRBV28	NA	TRBJ1-5	NA	CASSLSDRNQPQHF	TGTGCCAGCAGTTTATCCGACAGAAATCAGCCCCAGCATTTT
TRBV6-5	NA	TRBJ1-5	NA	CASSLQGYSNQPQHF	TGTGCCAGCAGCTTACAGGGTTATAGCAATCAGCCCCAGCATTTT
TRBV5-1	once	TRBJ2-5	NA	CATSASAAFGTQYF	TGCGCCACCTCGGCTAGCGCCGCTTTCGGGACCCAGTACTTC
TRBV28	NA	TRBJ2-1	TRBD1	CASSGQDPYNEQFF	TGTGCCAGCAGCGGACAGGACCCCTACAATGAGCAGTTCTTC
TRBV7-3	NA	TRBJ1-2	NA	CASSSGGDYTF	TGTGCCAGCAGCTCGGGGGGTGACTACACCTTC